This entry features one TCR beta chain sequence. This clonotype showed up just a few times. What this receptor recognizes is not known. Base qualities are not provided; no much larger clone lies one nucleotide away. A distance of 10 bases separates the germline ends of V and J, which lose 3 bases and 2 bases respectively. The germline V gene (reference sequence) supplies CDR1 SEHNR and CDR2 FQNEAQ. Inclusive of the bounding cysteine and phenylalanine, the CDR3 is 14 residues long. Just CDR3 DNA is preserved here, 42 bases in frame from base 1. Library prep was done by PCR. The sample was run on an Illumina HiSeq 2500. TCR library preparation used molecular barcoding, with unique molecular identifiers applied to normalize quantification of the TCRbeta repertoire. Clones were called with MiXCR by TCRdb after fastp trimmed the public reads at Q25, and only in-frame beta chains were retained. Every CDR3 protein is listed once, alongside the most common genes and DNA of its rows. A total of hundreds of thousands of distinct CDR3 sequences appear in this sample, 15% to 20% of them only once. Together, the top ten hold 25% to 35% of the sample.

These data originate in a study of T-cell reconstitution after alpha-beta-depleted transplantation in children (dated by TCRdb to the mid-2010s). About the study as a whole: Using TCR repertoire profiling, the study quantitatively followed how T-cell immune reconstitution unfolded in children after TCRalphabeta/CD19-depleted allogeneic hematopoietic cell transplantation. What the authors observed across the whole study: In some patients, the high TCRbeta diversity seen at day 60 was put down to recipient T cells and intrathymic progenitors that had survived conditioning. Hyperexpanded clone frequencies declined over subsequent months; after one year, T-cell counts and TCRbeta diversity were mostly attributed to newly produced T cells. The apparently early alphabetaT-cell count recovery about two months after transplant was reportedly dependent on only several hundred rapidly expanded clones derived from non-depleted graft cells.

The treatment or condition label, as the study defines it: allogeneic hematopoietic cell transplantation with graft depleted of TCRalphabeta T cells and CD19 B cells. TCRalphabeta/CD19-depleted allogeneic hematopoietic cell grafts were given to the transplant recipients, all of whom were children. The V and J genes are TRBV7-9 and TRBJ2-5; the D gene is possibly TRBD2, with 5 bases matching. This specimen was PBMCs, mostly from graft donor cells, taken 360 days after TCRalphabeta/CD19-depleted stem cell transplant. The TCR comes from a boy in the first two years of life who had a stem cell transplant for Wiskott-Aldrich syndrome, so the T cells may come from the graft donor. The DNA sequence is as follows: TGTGCCAGCAGCTTCGAGGGAGCACAAGAGACCCAGTACTTC. This translates into CASSFEGAQETQYF.